Presented here are 13 T cell receptor beta chains from one specimen sequenced in a study of Ad26.COV2.S vaccination and SARS-CoV-2 variants. Only in-frame clones appear in the TCRdb table, and some are missing; sequencing was by immunoSEQ multiplex PCR. The table has around 320,000 clones, over 80% seen once. This sample's treatment: some 20 received Ad26.COV2.S at low or high dose, single or two shots; about 5 received placebo; per-sample allocation not given. On day 63 after the first injection, vaccine and placebo recipients gave samples. This specimen was peripheral blood, taken in a trial of Ad26.COV2.S vaccine versus placebo. The receptor source for this set is a person aged 18-60 years who received the Ad26.COV2.S COVID-19 vaccine or a placebo.

Note on this clone: The same CDR3 is also encoded by other DNA sequences in this sample. The rearrangement joins TRBV12-3 or TRBV12-4 to TRBJ1-5; D is ambiguous. The CDR3 is made up of 13 amino acids. Trimming shortened V by 5 bases and J by 2 bases, and 7 bases separated the two germline ends. The DNA of the CDR3 is TGTGCCAGCAGTAGTAGAGGCAATCAGCCCCAGCATTTT. It encodes CASSSRGNQPQHF.

This sequence joins TRBV7-9 and TRBJ2-3; the match to TRBD1 covers 8 bases. The V segment lost 6 bases and the J segment 0 bases; nucleotides outside the gene matches: 11. The CDR3 runs 17 residues. Germline assignment: CDR1 SEHNR and CDR2 FQNEAQ (reference sequence). This CDR3 reads CASRGQVSGDSTDTQYF. Here the CDR3 DNA reads TGTGCCAGCAGGGGACAGGTATCCGGGGACAGCACAGATACGCAGTATTTT.

The J gene is TRBJ2-7, the V gene TRBV29-1; 8 nucleotides line up with TRBD2. Germline CDR1 is SQVTM and CDR2 is ANQGSEA. This CDR3 has 15 amino acids. V was pared by 5 bases and J by 3 bases, with 12 bases of the junction left unmatched. Here the CDR3 reads CSVLTHPGLGYEQYF. CDR3 DNA sequence: TGCAGCGTTCTTACTCATCCGGGACTAGGCTACGAGCAGTACTTC.

V gene TRBV12-3 or TRBV12-4 combines with J gene TRBJ1-1, with D perhaps TRBD1 (5 bases). Trimming shortened V by 6 bases and J by 4 bases, and 12 bases separated the two germline ends. This CDR3 region has 13 residues. The CDR3 region is CASRDNWGTEAFF. DNA of the CDR3: TGTGCCAGCAGGGACAACTGGGGCACTGAAGCTTTCTTT.

V usage is TRBV7-2 and J usage is TRBJ2-7; a possible D gene is TRBD2 (7 bases). The CDR3 totals 15 residues. Germline V gene lookup returns CDR1 SGHTA and CDR2 FQGNSA. The V end was cut by 7 bases, the J end by 2 bases, with 18 bases between. The CDR3 loop reads CASTLLGGPPYEQYF. DNA of the CDR3: TGTGCCAGCACCCTTTTGGGGGGGCCACCCTACGAGCAGTACTTC.

The J gene is TRBJ1-4, the V gene TRBV27; 7 bases align to TRBD1. V was pared by 5 bases and J by 8 bases, with 5 bases of the junction left unmatched. Germline V CDR1 and CDR2: MNHEY, SMNVEV (reference sequence). The CDR3 runs 13 residues. The CDR3 is CASSRNRGEKLFF. The CDR3 DNA is TGTGCCAGCAGTAGAAACAGGGGCGAAAAACTGTTTTTT. Using reference TRBV27 and TRBJ1-4 for the parts outside the CDR3, the full variable domain is EAQVTQNPRYLITVTGKKLTVTCSQNMNHEYMSWYRQDPGLGLRQIYYSMNVEVTDKGDVPEGYKVSRKEKRNFPLILESPSPNQTSLYFCASSRNRGEKLFFGSGTQLSVL.

V and J are TRBV5-1 and TRBJ1-4; D is uncertain. The ends were cut back, 0 bases at V and 6 bases at J, with 0 bases in the middle. Germline loops: CDR1 SGHRS, CDR2 YFSETQ. The CDR3 covers 11 residues. Written as DNA, the CDR3 is TGCGCCAGCAGCTTGGATGAAAAACTGTTTTTT. It is translated as CASSLDEKLFF.

The gene calls are TRBV5-1 and TRBJ2-2; tentatively, D is TRBD1 or TRBD2 (6 bases each). Trimming removed 4 bases at V and 2 bases at J, with 12 bases between. Per the germline V gene, CDR1 is SGHRS and CDR2 is YFSETQ. The length of the CDR3 is 15 residues. The CDR3 sequence: CASSRGPLNTGELFF. As DNA, the CDR3 is TGCGCCAGCAGCCGGGGGCCCCTAAACACCGGGGAGCTGTTTTTT.

The CDR3 sequence: CASSPFPGQVDSPLHF. The CDR3 DNA is TGTGCCAGCTCACCATTTCCGGGGCAAGTGGATTCACCCCTCCACTTT. J is TRBJ1-6 and V is TRBV18; D perhaps matches TRBD1 (5 bases). CDR1 and CDR2 (germline): KGHSH, LQKENI. This CDR3 has 16 amino acids. V gave up 2 bases and J gave up 8 bases, with 16 bases separating them.

This clone was seen only once. This chain joins TRBV28 and TRBJ1-5; tentative D call: TRBD1 (5 bases). The germline V and J ends were trimmed by 7 bases and 4 bases, with 14 bases remaining between them. CDR1 and CDR2 (germline): MDHEN, SYDVKM. This CDR3 region has 14 residues. As DNA, the CDR3 is TGTGCCAGCACTGATGACAGCCCTAATCAGCCCCAGCATTTT. Amino acid sequence: CASTDDSPNQPQHF.

The chain recombines TRBV3-1 (or the pseudogene TRBV3-2) with TRBJ2-7; 8 positions match TRBD1. J gave up 7 bases and V 4 bases, and 3 bases lay outside the gene matches. The CDR3 sequence is 12 residues long. Germline loops: CDR1 LGHDT, CDR2 YNNKEL (reference sequence). In DNA, the CDR3 is TGTGCCAGCAGCCTGGACAGGGTTGAGCAGTACTTC. This codes for CASSLDRVEQYF.

The rearrangement joins TRBV3-1 (or the pseudogene TRBV3-2) to TRBJ1-1; D unresolved. The ends were cut back, 4 bases at V and 7 bases at J, with 19 bases in the middle. CDR1 and CDR2 (germline): LGHDT, YNNKEL (reference sequence). CDR3 size: 15 residues. CDR3 bases: TGTGCCAGCAGCCCGGTTTTGTTGCACGCGTTTGAAGCTTTCTTT. Residues: CASSPVLLHAFEAFF.

The rearrangement uses TRBV7-9 and TRBJ2-2; no clear D gene. V lost 5 bases to trimming and J lost 5 bases, with 12 bases between them. Germline V CDR1 and CDR2: SEHNR, FQNEAQ (reference sequence). The CDR3 spans 14 residues. As DNA, the CDR3 is TGTGCCAGCAGCCCCCTCATGGGGACCGGGGAGCTGTTTTTT. Protein: CASSPLMGTGELFF. Full variable domain (remainder filled in from reference TRBV7-9 and TRBJ2-2): DTGVSQNPRHKITKRGQNVTFRCDPISEHNRLYWYRQTLGQGPEFLTYFQNEAQLEKSRLLSDRFSAERPKGSFSTLEIQRTEQGDSAMYLCASSPLMGTGELFFGEGSRLTVL.